The clone carrying this T cell receptor (beta chain) was detected only once. The record originates from a study of blood T cell repertoires in COVID-19. Recovered participants had two consecutive negative NP/OP PCR tests, healthcare professional clearance, or symptom resolution. Measured with immunoSEQ multiplex PCR; TCRdb has only the in-frame clones, and not every one. The sample consists of a few hundred thousand clones, roughly 90% of them appearing once. This CDR3 comprises 17 residues. J gave up 3 bases and V 10 bases, and 13 bases lay outside the gene matches. Germline lookup yields CDR1 MNHEY and CDR2 SMNVEV (reference sequence).

This chain links TRBV27 with TRBJ2-1; 12 bases agree with TRBD1. Sequenced input: PBMCs or T cells enriched from blood (not recorded which). This clonotype originated in a young woman who had recovered from COVID-19. The CDR3 bases are TGTGCCACCAAAGGGACAGGGGGCATAGCCTACTACAATGAGCAGTTCTTC. It translates to CATKGTGGIAYYNEQFF.